One sample yielded the 5 T cell receptor beta chains listed below, sequenced in a study of ipilimumab plus nivolumab after autologous stem cell transplantation. Measured with immunoSEQ multiplex PCR; TCRdb has only the in-frame clones, and not every one. Seen here are about 84,000 clones, about 83% observed once, and the top ten hold more than 2%. Here the sequenced sample was PBMCs, taken in a trial of ipilimumab plus nivolumab as post-transplant consolidation. Receptor source: a male donor with diffuse large B-cell lymphoma.

This clone was recorded once. The rearrangement joins TRBV4-1 to TRBJ2-2; TRBD2 matches at 8 bases. Germline CDR1 is MGHRA and CDR2 is YSYEKL. This CDR3 region has 14 residues. The J segment lost 2 bases and the V segment lost 6 bases, leaving 2 bases of the junction unmatched. The chain's CDR3 is CASRSGGNTGELFF. CDR3 coding DNA: TGCGCCAGCAGGAGCGGGGGAAACACCGGGGAGCTGTTTTTT.

The CDR3 sequence is CASGLQGIKQPQHF. As DNA, the CDR3 is TGTGCCAGCGGACTACAGGGGATTAAGCAGCCCCAGCATTTT. The rearrangement uses TRBV2 and TRBJ1-5; 7 nucleotides line up with TRBD1. CDR1 is SNHLY and CDR2 is FYNNEI in the germline V gene. This CDR3 comprises 14 residues. V gave up 8 bases and J gave up 7 bases; unmatched junction bases: 11.

This clone appeared a few times. The V and J genes are TRBV5-1 and TRBJ1-4; D unresolved. Trimming stripped 4 bases from V and 7 bases from J, with 17 bases between. The CDR3 covers 15 residues. Germline CDR1 SGHRS, CDR2 YFSETQ. In DNA, the CDR3 is TGCGCCAGCAGCCCTACCCCACGAAGTGGTGAAAAACTGTTTTTT. Translated, it gives CASSPTPRSGEKLFF.

This clone was counted only a few times. This chain's CDR3 is CAIRPGQGAGDYGYTF. CDR3 nucleotides: TGTGCCATCAGACCGGGACAGGGGGCCGGTGACTATGGCTACACCTTC. V gene TRBV10-3 combines with J gene TRBJ1-2; 12 bases map to TRBD1. Germline CDR1 ENHRY, CDR2 SYGVKD. The length of the CDR3 is 16 residues. The V segment lost 6 bases and the J segment 3 bases; nucleotides outside the gene matches: 8.

This clone was picked up many times. The chain couples TRBV2 to TRBJ1-1, with D maybe TRBD1 (6 bases). Germline V lookup: CDR1 SNHLY, CDR2 FYNNEI. The CDR3 loop spans 12 amino acids. V lost 7 bases to trimming and J lost 6 bases, with 12 bases between them. CDR3 amino acids: CASNRVKAEAFF. CDR3 in DNA: TGTGCCAGCAACAGGGTGAAGGCTGAAGCTTTCTTT. The whole variable domain, remainder taken from reference TRBV2 and TRBJ1-1, is EPEVTQTPSHQVTQMGQEVILRCVPISNHLYFYWYRQILGQKVEFLVSFYNNEISEKSEIFDDQFSVERPDGSNFTLKIRSTKLEDSAMYFCASNRVKAEAFFGQGTRLTVV.